This T cell receptor beta chain was obtained from a study of T-cell reconstitution after alpha-beta-depleted transplantation in children. Preparation of the TCRbeta library used unique molecular identifiers. TCRdb reprocessed the PCR reads via MiXCR and lists one record per CDR3 protein. The sample gives 200,000 to 250,000 distinct CDR3 sequences, 8% to 10% of which show up once; less than 8% is in the top ten. Germline CDR1 LGHDT, CDR2 YNNKEL (reference sequence). This CDR3 is 15 amino acids long. Between the trimmed V and J ends, which lost 4 bases and 5 bases, there was a span of 15 bases. The sequence was obtained from a human donor who donated a stem cell graft to a child with acute lymphoblastic leukemia. The chain joins TRBV3-1 to TRBJ1-5; no firm D call. The sample was PBMCs from the stem cell graft donor, taken from the stem cell graft. The chain's CDR3 is CASSPAPWADQPQHF. For the CDR3, the DNA is TGTGCCAGCAGCCCAGCTCCCTGGGCCGATCAGCCCCAGCATTTT.